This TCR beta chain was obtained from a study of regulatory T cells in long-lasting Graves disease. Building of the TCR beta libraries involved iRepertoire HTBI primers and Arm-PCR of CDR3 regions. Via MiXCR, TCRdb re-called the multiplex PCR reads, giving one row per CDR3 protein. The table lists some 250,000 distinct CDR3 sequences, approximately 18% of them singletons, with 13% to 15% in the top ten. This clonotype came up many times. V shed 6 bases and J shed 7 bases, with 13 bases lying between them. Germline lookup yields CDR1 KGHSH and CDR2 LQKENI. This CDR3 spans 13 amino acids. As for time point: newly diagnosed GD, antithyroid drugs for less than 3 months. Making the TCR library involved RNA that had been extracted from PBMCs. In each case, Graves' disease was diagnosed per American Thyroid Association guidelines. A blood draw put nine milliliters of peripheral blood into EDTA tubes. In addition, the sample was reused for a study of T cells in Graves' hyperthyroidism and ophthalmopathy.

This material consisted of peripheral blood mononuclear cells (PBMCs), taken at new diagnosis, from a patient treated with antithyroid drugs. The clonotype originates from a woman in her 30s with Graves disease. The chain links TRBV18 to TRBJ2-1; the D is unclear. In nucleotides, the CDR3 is TGTGCCAGCTCTAAGGGCTTGGAAAATGAGCAGTTCTTC. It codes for CASSKGLENEQFF.